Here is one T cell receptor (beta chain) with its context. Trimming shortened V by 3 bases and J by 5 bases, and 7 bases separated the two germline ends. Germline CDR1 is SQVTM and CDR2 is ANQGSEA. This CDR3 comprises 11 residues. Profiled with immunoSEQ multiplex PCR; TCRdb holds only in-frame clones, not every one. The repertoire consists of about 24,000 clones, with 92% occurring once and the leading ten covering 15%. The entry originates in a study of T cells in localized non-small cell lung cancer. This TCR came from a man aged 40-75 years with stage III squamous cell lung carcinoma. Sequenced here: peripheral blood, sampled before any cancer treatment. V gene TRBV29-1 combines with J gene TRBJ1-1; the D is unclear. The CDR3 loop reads CSVDWGTEAFF. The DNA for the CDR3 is TGCAGCGTTGATTGGGGAACTGAAGCTTTCTTT.